These 8 T cell receptor beta chains came from one sample sequenced in a study of T-cell memory formation after mild COVID-19. Using its own MiXCR run on the 5' RACE reads, TCRdb lists one record per CDR3 protein. The sample has around 310,000 distinct CDR3 sequences, approximately 14% seen once. Sequencing was done on a sample of PBMCs or a T cell subset sorted from them (not recorded which). The origin of the receptors is a man aged 18 to 35 who had mild COVID-19 (a few samples of this study predate the infection). Cell type and time point are not known.

This clonotype has more than one count but fewer than ten. CDR3 region: CASALTGTDTQYF. The CDR3 coding sequence is TGTGCCAGTGCACTCACAGGGACAGATACGCAGTATTTT. The chain uses TRBV19 and TRBJ2-3; D might be TRBD1 (6 bases). This CDR3 is 13 amino acids long. CDR1 and CDR2 (germline): LNHDA, SQIVND (reference sequence). Trimming shortened V by 8 bases and J by 3 bases, and 12 bases separated the two germline ends.

This clonotype was seen a single time. One end of the junction varies from germline; a read error may be responsible. J is TRBJ2-7 and V is TRBV20-1; D unresolved. The V gene's germline CDR1 is DFQATT and CDR2 SNEGSKA (reference sequence). The length of the CDR3 is 12 residues. The CDR3 sequence is CSANRVSYEKYF. The CDR3, as DNA: TGCAGTGCTAATCGGGTCTCCTACGAGAAGTACTTC.

This chain links TRBV7-2 with TRBJ2-7, with 7 nucleotides matching TRBD1. Trimming at V came to 4 bases and at J to 3 bases, leaving 6 bases not matched to a gene. Germline CDR1 reads SGHTA; CDR2 reads FQGNSA. This CDR3 region has 14 residues. The CDR3 DNA sequence: TGTGCCAGCAGCTCCCATCGGGACAGCTACGAGCAGTACTTC. Amino acid sequence: CASSSHRDSYEQYF.

The chain carries TRBV7-9 and TRBJ2-1; D unresolved. Per germline, CDR1 SEHNR and CDR2 FQNEAQ (reference sequence). V dropped 6 bases and J dropped 7 bases, with 13 bases sitting between them. The CDR3 consists of 13 residues. The CDR3, as DNA: TGTGCCAGCAGACCGACCGGTTCAAATGAGCAGTTCTTC. Translation: CASRPTGSNEQFF. Drawing the rest from reference TRBV7-9 and TRBJ2-1, the complete variable domain is DTGVSQNPRHKITKRGQNVTFRCDPISEHNRLYWYRQTLGQGPEFLTYFQNEAQLEKSRLLSDRFSAERPKGSFSTLEIQRTEQGDSAMYLCASRPTGSNEQFFGPGTRLTVL.

At least ten counts were recorded for this clonotype. The V call is TRBV12-3 or TRBV12-4, the J call TRBJ1-1; D is unclear. CDR3 size: 14 residues. Trimming removed 3 bases from V and 1 base from J, with 9 bases in between. The chain's CDR3 is CASSFMIRNTEAFF. CDR3 in DNA: TGTGCCAGCAGTTTTATGATCAGGAACACTGAAGCTTTCTTT.

The chain couples TRBV11-2 to TRBJ2-7; TRBD1 matches at 10 bases. The ends lost 0 bases at V and 2 bases at J; junction bases unmatched: 4. The CDR3 contains 16 residues. The germline gives CDR1 SGHAT, CDR2 FQNNGV. CDR3: CASSLDQGQGTYEQYF. In nucleotides, the CDR3 is TGTGCCAGCAGCTTAGATCAGGGACAGGGGACCTACGAGCAGTACTTC.

The rearrangement uses TRBV7-2 and TRBJ1-1; maybe TRBD1 (6 bases). The CDR3 extends over 16 amino acids. V shed 3 bases and J shed 4 bases, with 18 bases lying between them. Germline CDR1 SGHTA, CDR2 FQGNSA. CDR3: CASSLGRERGSTEAFF. CDR3 coding DNA: TGTGCCAGCAGCTTGGGCAGGGAAAGGGGGAGCACTGAAGCTTTCTTT.

The chain uses TRBV4-2 and TRBJ1-2; D is possibly TRBD1 (5 bases). The V gene lost 6 bases and the J gene lost 3 bases, with 20 bases spanning the gap. The CDR3 contains 16 residues. Germline V gives CDR1 LGHNA, CDR2 YNFKEQ. The CDR3 region is CASRPTPGLGDYGYTF. The CDR3 nucleotides are TGTGCCAGCAGGCCTACCCCGGGACTTGGGGACTATGGCTACACCTTC.